The 2 T cell receptor beta chains given below trace back to one sample, sequenced in a study of blood T cell repertoires in COVID-19. The data were produced by immunoSEQ multiplex PCR, yet TCRdb's version contains in-frame clones alone and is incomplete. In the table there are about 210,000 clones, approximately 85% of which are singletons. The sequencing sample was made of PBMCs or T cells enriched from blood (not recorded which). The receptor source for this set is a middle-aged man with acute COVID-19.

The chain recombines TRBV24-1 with TRBJ2-4, with 11 bases identical to TRBD1. From germline, CDR1 is KGHDR and CDR2 SFDVKD. This CDR3 is 15 amino acids long. J lost 9 bases, V lost 4 bases, and 7 bases had no gene match. Written as DNA, the CDR3 is TGTGCCACCAGTGACGGACAGGGGGCATTGAGCATTCAGTACTTC. Translation gives CATSDGQGALSIQYF.

V gene TRBV6-1 combines with J gene TRBJ1-1; TRBD1 matches at 10 bases. J gave up 2 bases and V 4 bases, and 19 bases lay outside the gene matches. CDR3 length equals 20 residues. Germline V gene lookup returns CDR1 MNHNS and CDR2 SASEGT. The CDR3 DNA reads TGTGCCAGCAGTGCTAGACCTCAGTGGACAGGGGGAAGCCCCAACACTGAAGCTTTCTTT. Amino acid sequence: CASSARPQWTGGSPNTEAFF.